This T cell receptor beta chain was identified during a study of blood T cell repertoires in COVID-19 (dated by TCRdb to between 2020 and 2021). Regarding the research as a whole: The collaborator samples originated in the United States, Italy and Spain and spanned the acute and convalescent phases of COVID-19. The material from the prospective study consisted of cDNA or gDNA derived from T cells, B-cell-depleted T cells, or PBMCs. Where available, HLA class I and class II types were taken from metadata supplied by the sample provider and were not determined by assay-based typing. Sample metadata almost always included a de-identified subject ID, COVID-19 status, age in years and sex. Samples came from the ongoing ImmuneRACE study (first 160 participants) plus 1,254 subjects from 6 global collaborators. Deeply sampled blood TCRbeta repertoires from subjects exposed to, actively infected with, or recovered from COVID-19 were included in the dataset. The repertoires were released in a freely available public database meant as a resource for research on the immune response to SARS-CoV-2. Results and caveats for the whole study, not just this receptor: The quantity of clinical and demographic metadata differed by source and by participant and was supplied without curation.

The immunoSEQ Assay, a bias-controlled multiplex PCR, was used to amplify TCRbeta CDR3 regions from genomic DNA. In the source study's methods: The number of nucleated cells in each sample was estimated from the amplification of reference gene primers within the assay. To quantify the absolute abundance of each unique TCRbeta CDR3 rearrangement, sequence reads were collapsed and filtered. For each sample, productive Simpson clonality was calculated as the square root of Simpson's diversity index across productive rearrangements. The table was pulled from immuneACCESS by TCRdb, which kept in-frame rearrangements only. Such tables lose some clones; where checked, under half of the loss comes from unresolved V genes, and the rest has no known cause. The V and J calls and clone size are taken from that table; D and trimming were inferred from the DNA. In all, the sample holds 150,000 to 200,000 clones, and 80% to 90% of those were seen once. The ten largest clones represent approximately 4% of the sample.

To note about this clone: The antigen it binds to is not known. No much larger clonotype is one base removed from it; base qualities were not supplied.

The CDR3 covers 15 residues, taking in both the cysteine and the phenylalanine. The read is trimmed to its CDR3 DNA, 45 bases read in frame from base 1. In the germline V gene, CDR1 corresponds to MNHEY and CDR2 to SVGEGT. V is reduced by 5 bases and J by 5 bases, leaving a spacing of 18 bases between them. The collaborating institutions used their own protocols to collect whole blood in K2EDTA tubes. For TCRbeta analysis, collaborators shipped samples as frozen whole blood, isolated PBMCs, or DNA extracted from either of those sample types. The sequence derives from a woman in her 70s with acute or convalescent COVID-19. The sequence joins TRBV6-2 or TRBV6-3 to TRBJ1-1; matching of 6 bases hints at TRBD1 as the D gene. The source material was peripheral blood. The CDR3 sequence is CASSVAGDPRTEAFF. The DNA sequence is TGTGCCAGCAGTGTAGCAGGGGATCCGAGGACTGAAGCTTTCTTT.